This paragraph covers one T cell receptor (beta chain) sequence. The antigen it binds to is not known. The sample holds no much larger clone one base away, and base qualities are not on file. The sample is drawn from a study of long-term antiretroviral therapy in people with HIV (dated by TCRdb to the early 2020s). Regarding the research as a whole: The earliest samples were collected approximately a decade before the 2015 WHO recommendation for immediate ART, a period when ART was typically delayed until CD4 counts fell. From a few dozen adults with confirmed HIV infection, the cohort provided under 200 cryopreserved PBMC samples, gathered serially across a mean of around six years (range 1-12). About a third of the roughly 30 participants with HIV were female. Test extractions of a monoclonal T-cell line alongside a few dozen polyclonal samples showed no cross-contamination during QIAcube processing. This retrospective serial study examined whether starting ART and sustained HIV suppression were associated with changes in the composition and diversity of the TRB repertoire in peripheral blood. Broad study findings and their caveats: A significant increase in TRB diversity was found to be associated with ART initiation, although TRB diversity was observed to remain significantly below that of transplant donor controls even after long-term ART. HIV repertoires had narrower CDR3 length ranges than controls, and the network structure suggested an antigen-experienced repertoire that shifted only slightly toward naive after ART. Expanded TRB clones identified before ART initiation dominated the repertoire across all time points, though the dominance fluctuated and decreased in many PLHIV after ART. Owing to limited PBMC availability, only the TCR beta chain was sequenced, without alpha chain pairing. Because pre-ART samples had limited cell numbers, profiling was done on unsorted PBMC rather than on sorted CD4+ and CD8+ T cells. No data were available on ART adherence, viral resistance or therapy changes, limiting inferences about post-ART repertoire changes. The samples span the years 2004 to 2017, and the ART regimens used may be less effective than current regimens.

The immunoSEQ hsTCRB v3.0 assay was used at survey level resolution to sequence the TRB variable region. The target sequencing depth for TRB was about 40,000-50,000 T-cell genomes per sample. An Illumina MiSeq with a v3 150-cycle kit was used to sequence the pooled TRB libraries. Regarding the original processing steps: Repertoire analysis was run in R within a reproducible Nextflow workflow that covered QC, data transformation and analysis. Custom analyses were implemented in LymphoSeq2, an R package for AIRR-Seq data exploration. A few samples yielding fewer than 5000 total TRB sequences were excluded, leaving 188 analyzed HIV repertoires. Among the roughly 190 retained HIV repertoires, 55 to 60 were collected before ART initiation and 120 to 130 after ART initiation. Each repertoire was downsampled to 5000 TRB nucleotide sequences, and summary statistics were averaged across 100 downsampling iterations. Only TRB sequences with CDR3 regions of at least seven amino acids were retained for analysis. A Shannon entropy-derived clonality score and the Gini coefficient were used to measure diversity. Repertoire networks linked the top 5000 CDR3 amino acid sequences whenever two sequences differed by an edit distance of one. GLIPH2 predicted antigen specificity groups and MHC restriction for TRB CDR3 amino acid sequences. CDR3 amino acid sequences were matched against VDJdb and McPAS-TCR to flag known CMV, EBV, HIV or tissue antigen associations. Pre-ART, post-ART and control groups were compared with Wilcoxon signed-rank tests and Holm-Bonferroni correction. TCRdb limited this immuneACCESS table to in-frame rearrangements with V and J called. A share of clones is missing; checked studies link under half to unresolved V genes, and the rest is unexplained. V and J calls and clone size are given by that table; D and trimming were obtained from the DNA. This sample has about 28,000 clones in its table, and approximately 84% of those were observed once. Of the sample, approximately 0.93% is held by the ten largest clones.

Participants were included only if at least one PBMC sample before ART initiation and at least two post-ART samples were available. Every participant with HIV received treatment in the United States of America. Before DNA extraction, cryopreserved samples containing about 1-10 million PBMC were thawed and washed. At the time of the earliest PBMC sample, participants with HIV were aged between roughly 23 and 60 years. Per participant, PBMC samples came from 1-4 timepoints prior to ART initiation and 2-8 timepoints following ART initiation, for a median of 7 samples. Serial HIV viral load, CD4+ T-cell count, ART history and demographic data were obtained for every participant. Genomic DNA was extracted from unsorted PBMC with a Qiagen kit on a QIAcube, with processing performed in batches of 12 samples. This receptor was identified in a man between 45 and 60 years old with HIV. Sequenced here: unsorted PBMCs, sampled 2 years after starting antiretroviral therapy.

The bases read TGTGCCAGCAGCCCCAGGAGGCGCACCGGGGAGCTGTTTTTT. Its translation reads: CASSPRRRTGELFF. The receptor chain draws on TRBV11-3 and TRBJ2-2; TRBD2 is a possible D gene, resting on 5 matching bases. Per the germline V gene, SGHNT is the CDR1 and YENEEA is the CDR2. From cysteine to phenylalanine, the CDR3 is 14 amino acids long. Left in the record is the CDR3 DNA by itself, 42 bases read in frame from the first base. A distance of 11 bases separates the germline ends of V and J, which lose 5 bases and 4 bases respectively.